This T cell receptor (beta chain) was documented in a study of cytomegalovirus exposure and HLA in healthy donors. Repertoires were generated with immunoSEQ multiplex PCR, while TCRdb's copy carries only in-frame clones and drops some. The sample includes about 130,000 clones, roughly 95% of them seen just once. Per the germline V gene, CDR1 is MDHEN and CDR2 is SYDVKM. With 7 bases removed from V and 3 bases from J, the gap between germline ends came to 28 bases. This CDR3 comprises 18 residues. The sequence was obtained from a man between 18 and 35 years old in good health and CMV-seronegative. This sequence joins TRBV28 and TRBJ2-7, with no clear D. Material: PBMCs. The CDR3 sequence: CASTVGASDLVSYYEQYF. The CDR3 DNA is TGTGCCAGCACCGTAGGAGCTAGTGATCTTGTATCGTACTACGAGCAGTACTTC.